This T cell receptor beta chain is drawn from a study of blood T cells in healthy people across ages. Findings and limits, study-wide: The study lacked donor CMV status, which possibly confounded expanded clonotype changes. Versus aged donors, long-lived donors had higher diversity and more naive CD4+ cells.

From germline, CDR1 is GTSNPN and CDR2 SVGIG (reference sequence). CDR3 length: 14 residues. V was shortened by 2 bases and J by 7 bases, with 12 bases between the two germline ends. The study recruited healthy Caucasian donors from Russia who were aged about 6 to 100. Total RNA extracted from each sample amounted to at least 5.5 micrograms. A second PCR, run for about 7 to 11 cycles, used a sample-barcoded 5' primer plus a J-beta primer mix. TCRdb passed the 5' RACE reads through MiXCR, listing each CDR3 protein once. Here the sample spans some 640,000 distinct CDR3 sequences, 25% to 35% being singletons. This clonotype appeared a few times. What it recognizes is unknown.

The chain carries TRBV30 and TRBJ1-6; D is unresolved. Input material: blood. The TCR was taken from a woman at least 80 years old in good health. Here the CDR3 reads CAWSWVTRNSPLHF. Written as DNA, the CDR3 is TGTGCCTGGAGTTGGGTCACCCGAAATTCACCCCTCCACTTT.